Each of the 24 T cell receptor beta chains below was sequenced from the same sample in a study of T cells in Graves' hyperthyroidism and ophthalmopathy. TCR beta CDR3 sequences were amplified from RNA transcripts. Primed by the HTBI set, a first-round RT-PCR was run on the TCR CDR3. Each CDR3 protein is one row after TCRdb ran MiXCR on the multiplex PCR reads. Of under 300,000 distinct CDR3 sequences in the sample, around 25% were seen once. Sequences were obtained from blood. All receptors derive from a man aged 40-50 years with Graves' hyperthyroidism that later progressed to Graves' ophthalmopathy.

The rearrangement uses TRBV12-3 or TRBV12-4 and TRBJ1-1; no reliable D call. Trimming pared 8 bases from V and 6 bases from J, leaving 16 bases between. The CDR3 runs 13 residues. The CDR3 reads CASSLSDGSEAFF. The CDR3 DNA is TGTGCCAGCTCCCTATCAGACGGCTCTGAAGCTTTCTTT.

This clonotype has at least ten counts. V and J are TRBV10-3 and TRBJ2-2; a possible D gene is TRBD2 (5 bases). V lost 0 bases, J lost 10 bases, and 6 bases lay in between. The CDR3 length is 12 residues. CDR1 is ENHRY, CDR2 SYGVKD, per germline. The CDR3 DNA sequence: TGTGCCATCAGTGAGTCGAGGGTGGAGCTGTTTTTT. Its translation is CAISESRVELFF.

DNA for the CDR3: TGCGCCAGCAGCTTGGAGGGGGCCATCGAGACCCAGTACTTC. Encoded protein: CASSLEGAIETQYF. The rearrangement uses TRBV5-1 and TRBJ2-5; 7 bases align to TRBD1. Trimming removed 0 bases from V and 5 bases from J; junction bases left unmatched: 4. The CDR3 has 14 amino acids. Germline CDR1 reads SGHRS; CDR2 reads YFSETQ.

This clonotype was recorded at least ten times. The rearrangement uses TRBV6-2 or TRBV6-3 and TRBJ1-5; perhaps TRBD1 as D (6 bases). Germline V lookup: CDR1 MNHEY, CDR2 SVGEGT. Deletions cut 2 bases from V and 5 bases from J, with 10 bases between. CDR3 length equals 14 residues. CDR3 loop: CASSYETGYQPQHF. CDR3 sequence (DNA): TGTGCCAGCAGTTACGAAACAGGGTATCAGCCCCAGCATTTT.

This clonotype was seen repeatedly, ten times or more. The chain has TRBV7-3 and TRBJ1-5; D gene ambiguous. There are 13 residues in the CDR3. The V end lost 5 bases, the J end lost 7 bases, and 12 bases lay between the germline ends. Germline-derived CDR1 and CDR2 are SGHTA and FQGTGA. The CDR3 sequence: CASSHSVGQPQHF. Here the CDR3 DNA reads TGTGCCAGCAGCCACTCGGTGGGGCAGCCCCAGCATTTT.

At least ten counts were recorded for this clonotype. The rearrangement uses TRBV5-1 and TRBJ2-5; unclear D gene. Trimming stripped 5 bases from V and 2 bases from J, with 4 bases between. Germline V gene lookup returns CDR1 SGHRS and CDR2 YFSETQ. CDR3 size: 11 residues. CDR3 amino acids: CASRGQETQYF. The DNA for the CDR3 is TGCGCCAGCAGGGGGCAAGAGACCCAGTACTTC.

This clonotype was counted ten times or more. The chain couples TRBV18 to TRBJ1-2; D perhaps matches TRBD1 (6 bases). The CDR3 is 15 amino acids. Trimming took off 0 bases at V and 8 bases at J, with 16 bases between the two ends. Germline values: CDR1 KGHSH, CDR2 LQKENI. The chain's CDR3 is CASSPPDSRTVGYTF. CDR3 sequence (DNA): TGTGCCAGCTCACCACCGGATTCGAGGACAGTAGGCTACACCTTC.

In its sample, this clonotype was seen many times. This chain joins TRBV5-6 and TRBJ1-1; no definite D call. The V end was cut by 1 base, the J end by 1 base, with 14 bases between. From germline, CDR1 is SGHDT and CDR2 YYEEEE. The CDR3 runs to 16 residues. The CDR3 region has the DNA TGTGCCAGCAGCTTGCCCGGGTTTTACGGGAACACTGAAGCTTTCTTT. It is translated as CASSLPGFYGNTEAFF. Filled out from reference TRBV5-6 and TRBJ1-1, the complete variable domain reads DAGVTQSPTHLIKTRGQQVTLRCSPKSGHDTVSWYQQALGQGPQFIFQYYEEEERQRGNFPDRFSGHQFPNYSSELNVNALLLGDSALYLCASSLPGFYGNTEAFFGQGTRLTVV.

On this clonotype: One junction end does not reproduce the germline sequence, and a read error may be involved. The CDR3 protein is CASSRDRGYEQCF. CDR3 coding DNA: TGCGCCAGCAGTCGGGACAGGGGATACGAGCAGTGCTTC. The V and J genes are TRBV5-1 and TRBJ2-7; TRBD1 agrees at 10 bases. Germline V gene data show CDR1 as SGHRS and CDR2 as YFSETQ. The CDR3 is made up of 13 amino acids.

The sample holds many counts of this clonotype. The CDR3 protein is CASSRARGAGNTIYF. The DNA of the CDR3 is TGTGCCAGCAGCCGCGCGAGAGGGGCTGGAAACACCATATATTTT. This sequence joins TRBV3-1 and TRBJ1-3; TRBD1 might be the D (5 bases). Trimming stripped 4 bases from V and 2 bases from J, with 12 bases between. Germline V gene data show CDR1 as LGHDT and CDR2 as YNNKEL (reference sequence). The CDR3 has 15 amino acids.

The chain carries TRBV12-3 or TRBV12-4 and TRBJ1-5, with TRBD1 identical over 8 bases. With V trimmed by 6 bases and J by 1 base, 5 bases remained unmatched. This CDR3 has 15 amino acids. The CDR3 sequence is CASSGGQASNQPQHF. The CDR3 DNA reads as TGTGCCAGCAGCGGGGGACAGGCAAGCAATCAGCCCCAGCATTTT.

The sample holds many counts of this clonotype. This rearrangement joins TRBV6-1 to TRBJ2-7; D is unclear. CDR3 length: 15 amino acids. V lost 2 bases to trimming and J lost 3 bases, with 14 bases between them. In germline, CDR1 is MNHNS, CDR2 SASEGT. CDR3: CASSEYPSPLYEQYF. The CDR3 nucleotides are TGTGCCAGCAGTGAATACCCGTCCCCTCTCTACGAGCAGTACTTC.

This clonotype was counted many times. This chain links TRBV30 with TRBJ2-7, with D uncertain. Trimming stripped 0 bases from V and 4 bases from J, with 4 bases between. Germline assignment: CDR1 GTSNPN and CDR2 SVGIG (reference sequence). The CDR3 contains 11 residues. Here the CDR3 DNA reads TGTGCCTGGAGTGTAGGGTACGAGCAGTACTTC. Protein: CAWSVGYEQYF.

This clonotype was observed at least ten times. This rearrangement joins TRBV10-3 to TRBJ1-2; a weak D match, TRBD1 (6 bases). The CDR3 covers 14 residues. Between the trimmed V and J ends, which lost 3 bases and 2 bases, there was a span of 10 bases. Per germline, CDR1 ENHRY and CDR2 SYGVKD. The CDR3 here is CAISDLQGNYGYTF. The CDR3 DNA reads as TGTGCCATCAGTGATCTGCAGGGGAACTATGGCTACACCTTC.

V and J are TRBV7-8 and TRBJ2-7, with unresolved D. The CDR3 contains 14 residues. The V gene lost 1 base and the J gene lost 2 bases, with 9 bases spanning the gap. Per germline, CDR1 SGHVS and CDR2 FQNEAQ. CDR3 in DNA: TGTGCCAGCAGCTTAGAGGCTACTACCTACGAGCAGTACTTC. It specifies CASSLEATTYEQYF.

This clonotype was recorded many times. The chain uses TRBV7-2 and TRBJ2-7; possibly TRBD1 for D (5 bases). Per the germline V gene, CDR1 is SGHTA and CDR2 is FQGNSA. The CDR3 is 15 amino acids. The V end was cut by 4 bases, the J end by 3 bases, with 16 bases between. The CDR3 here is CASSSGQLEFYEQYF. The CDR3 DNA reads as TGTGCCAGCAGCTCAGGGCAGCTTGAGTTCTACGAGCAGTACTTC.

This clonotype was picked up many times. The V and J genes are TRBV7-8 and TRBJ1-2; 7 bases agree with TRBD1. CDR1 is SGHVS, CDR2 FQNEAQ, per germline. The J segment lost 5 bases and the V segment lost 3 bases, leaving 12 bases of the junction unmatched. The CDR3 covers 16 residues. Here the CDR3 reads CASSLNRDSLDYGYTF. The CDR3 bases are TGTGCCAGCAGCTTGAACCGGGACAGCCTCGATTATGGCTACACCTTC.

The rearrangement links TRBV6-5 to TRBJ2-5; 8 bases line up with TRBD2. CDR3 length equals 14 residues. V lost 0 bases and J lost 5; bases outside the gene matches: 2. The germline V gene has CDR1 MNHEY and CDR2 SVGAGI. For the CDR3, the DNA is TGTGCCAGCAGTTACTCGTTAGCGGGGGAGACCCAGTACTTC. It translates to CASSYSLAGETQYF.

Ten or more counts support this clonotype. This chain connects TRBV5-1 to TRBJ2-7, with D maybe TRBD1 (5 bases). Germline V lookup: CDR1 SGHRS, CDR2 YFSETQ. The ends were cut back, 0 bases at V and 8 bases at J, with 12 bases in the middle. This CDR3 has 13 amino acids. The CDR3 reads CASSLEGREKQYF. Here the CDR3 DNA reads TGCGCCAGCAGCTTGGAGGGCAGGGAAAAGCAGTACTTC.

This sequence joins TRBV12-3 or TRBV12-4 and TRBJ1-5; D unclear. V gave up 1 base and J gave up 7 bases, with 8 bases separating them. The CDR3 length is 13 residues. In DNA form, the CDR3 reads TGTGCCAGCAGTTTAGGTTCAGAACAGCCCCAGCATTTT. Translating gives CASSLGSEQPQHF.

This clonotype was observed at least ten times. V is TRBV5-5 and J is TRBJ2-2; 7 bases agree with TRBD2. CDR3 size: 16 residues. Germline loops: CDR1 SGHKS, CDR2 YYEKEE (reference sequence). V shed 2 bases and J 3 bases; nucleotides not matched to a gene: 7. The CDR3 DNA reads TGTGCCAGCAGCTTCGACGGGGGGTTCGACACCGGGGAGCTGTTTTTT. Amino acids: CASSFDGGFDTGELFF.

This clonotype was seen repeatedly, ten times or more. This chain links TRBV28 with TRBJ2-2; no definite D call. The CDR3 has 14 amino acids. The V and J ends lost 7 bases and 4 bases respectively, with 13 bases between them. CDR1 and CDR2 from the germline V gene are MDHEN and SYDVKM. The CDR3 here is CASINSGGTGELFF. The CDR3 coding sequence is TGTGCCAGCATTAACTCTGGCGGCACCGGGGAGCTGTTTTTT.

This clonotype was observed many times. The V and J genes are TRBV7-9 and TRBJ1-1; no clear D gene. Germline CDR1 SEHNR, CDR2 FQNEAQ (reference sequence). V dropped 3 bases and J dropped 5 bases, with 13 bases sitting between them. The CDR3 has 14 residues. CDR3 sequence: CASSFLVDGTEAFF. CDR3 DNA: TGTGCCAGCAGCTTTCTAGTTGACGGGACTGAAGCTTTCTTT.

The chain carries TRBV5-1 and TRBJ1-3, with unresolved D. Trimming took off 4 bases at V and 0 bases at J, with 11 bases between the two ends. This CDR3 is built from 15 residues. Germline CDR1 is SGHRS and CDR2 is YFSETQ. CDR3 residues: CASSAESNSGNTIYF. In DNA form, the CDR3 reads TGCGCCAGCAGCGCAGAATCCAACTCTGGAAACACCATATATTTT.